The sequence of this T cell receptor beta chain was determined in a study of PD-1 blockade in classical Hodgkin lymphoma. Study observations and caveats: It was CD4+ TCR diversity, not CD8+, that rose significantly by C4D1. Those achieving complete response showed baseline diversity like newly diagnosed patients.

Remarks on this clone: The antigen is not known.

Every patient experienced relapse after autologous stem cell transplantation, and brentuximab vedotin exposure varied. Some clones are missing from TCRdb's copy, which holds only in-frame ones; the method was immunoSEQ multiplex PCR. The table records around 26,000 clones, roughly 79% of them present only once. Here the sequenced sample was peripheral blood mononuclear cells (PBMCs), taken before the second cycle of nivolumab. The clonotype comes from a human donor with classical Hodgkin lymphoma.

CDR3 protein: CASTLRAEAFF. The CDR3, as DNA: TGTGCCAGCACTCTTAGGGCTGAAGCTTTCTTT. The rearrangement links TRBV28 to TRBJ1-1; no definite D call. V was pared by 7 bases and J by 6 bases, with 9 bases between. This CDR3 comprises 11 residues. CDR1 and CDR2 from the germline V gene are MDHEN and SYDVKM.